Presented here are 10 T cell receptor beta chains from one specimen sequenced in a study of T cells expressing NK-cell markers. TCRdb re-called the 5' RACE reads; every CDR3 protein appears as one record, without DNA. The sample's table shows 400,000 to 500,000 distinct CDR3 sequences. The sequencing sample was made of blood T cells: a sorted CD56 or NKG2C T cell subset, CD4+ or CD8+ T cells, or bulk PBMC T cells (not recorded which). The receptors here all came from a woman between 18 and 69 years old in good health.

The chain's CDR3 is CASSAKRGAYNEQFF. V and J are TRBV2 and TRBJ2-1. CDR3 length equals 15 residues. Germline V gene data show CDR1 as SNHLY and CDR2 as FYNNEI. Based on the CDR3 plus reference TRBV2 and TRBJ2-1, the full variable domain is EPEVTQTPSHQVTQMGQEVILRCVPISNHLYFYWYRQILGQKVEFLVSFYNNEISEKSEIFDDQFSVERPDGSNFTLKIRSTKLEDSAMYFCASSAKRGAYNEQFFGPGTRLTVL.

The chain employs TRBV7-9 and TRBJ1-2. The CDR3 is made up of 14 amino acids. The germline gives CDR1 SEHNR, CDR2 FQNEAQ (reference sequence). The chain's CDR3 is CASSPSPLLSGYTF.

CDR3 loop: CSARKGAVNTEAFF. This chain links TRBV20-1 with TRBJ1-1; checking the TCRdb D call of TRBD1 is not possible without DNA. The CDR3 loop spans 14 amino acids. Germline V lookup: CDR1 DFQATT, CDR2 SNEGSKA (reference sequence).

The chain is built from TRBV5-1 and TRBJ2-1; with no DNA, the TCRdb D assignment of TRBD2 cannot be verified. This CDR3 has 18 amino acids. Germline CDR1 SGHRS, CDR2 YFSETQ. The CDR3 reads CASSNIPGRTSGGNEQFF.

The CDR3 here is CSIGTGERLAGPYEQYF. V and J are TRBV20-1 and TRBJ2-7; the D call from TCRdb, TRBD2, cannot be confirmed without DNA. Per germline, CDR1 DFQATT and CDR2 SNEGSKA (reference sequence). There are 17 residues in the CDR3.

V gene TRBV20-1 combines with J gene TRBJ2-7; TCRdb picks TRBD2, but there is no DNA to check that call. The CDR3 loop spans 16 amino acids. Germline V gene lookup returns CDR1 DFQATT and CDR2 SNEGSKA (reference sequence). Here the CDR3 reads CSARDLGRAPGYEQYF.

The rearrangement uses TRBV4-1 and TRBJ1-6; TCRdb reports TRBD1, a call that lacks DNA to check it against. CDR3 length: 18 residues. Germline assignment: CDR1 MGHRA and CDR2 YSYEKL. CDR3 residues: CASSQDGGTGGGNSPLHF.

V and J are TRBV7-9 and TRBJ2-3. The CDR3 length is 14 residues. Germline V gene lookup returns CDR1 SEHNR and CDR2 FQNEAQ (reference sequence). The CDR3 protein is CASSLVGNPDTQYF.

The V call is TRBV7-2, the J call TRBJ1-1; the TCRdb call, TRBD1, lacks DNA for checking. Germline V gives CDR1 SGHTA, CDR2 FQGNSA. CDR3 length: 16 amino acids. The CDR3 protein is CASSSPRTGTYFEAFF.

The CDR3 sequence: CASSPQEGTREKLFF. The chain carries TRBV4-3 and TRBJ1-4. The CDR3 runs to 15 residues. Germline CDR1 LGHNA, CDR2 YSLEER.